Below are 18 T cell receptor beta chains sequenced from a single sample in a study of T cells in Graves' hyperthyroidism and ophthalmopathy. TCR beta CDR3 regions were amplified from RNA. First-round RT-PCR targeting the TCR CDR3 was performed with the HTBI primer set. TCRdb reanalysed the multiplex PCR reads using MiXCR and keeps one entry per CDR3 protein. Of hundreds of thousands of distinct CDR3 sequences listed, about 15% are singletons. What was sequenced was blood. The receptor source for this set is a woman younger than 30 with Graves' ophthalmopathy.

The chain couples TRBV29-1 to TRBJ2-1; TRBD2 is a possible D gene (6 bases). Germline assignment: CDR1 SQVTM and CDR2 ANQGSEA. The CDR3 runs to 14 residues. Trimming stripped 0 bases from V and 7 bases from J, with 13 bases between. The CDR3 nucleotides read TGCAGCGTTGAAGATCGGAGGGGTAGGAATGAGCAGTTCTTC. This encodes CSVEDRRGRNEQFF.

This clonotype has at least ten counts. The chain couples TRBV12-3 or TRBV12-4 to TRBJ2-1, with D unresolved. This CDR3 region has 15 residues. V gave up 0 bases and J gave up 0 bases, with 6 bases separating them. The CDR3 DNA reads as TGTGCCAGCAGTTTAGCGGCAGTCTCCTACAATGAGCAGTTCTTC. Its protein product is CASSLAAVSYNEQFF.

This chain uses TRBV7-3 with TRBJ2-3, with D tentatively TRBD2 (7 bases). Per the germline V gene, CDR1 is SGHTA and CDR2 is FQGTGA. The ends were cut back, 3 bases at V and 6 bases at J, with 16 bases in the middle. The CDR3 is 15 residues long. CDR3 in DNA: TGTGCCAGCAGCTTCGGCGCGGGGGCGGGGGATACGCAGTATTTT. Protein: CASSFGAGAGDTQYF.

The chain couples TRBV4-3 to TRBJ2-2; D ambiguous. The CDR3 has 14 amino acids. V lost 1 base and J lost 3, with 6 bases in between. The germline gives CDR1 LGHNA, CDR2 YSLEER. The CDR3 DNA sequence: TGCGCCAGCAGCCAAGTCCCGGACACCGGGGAGCTGTTTTTT. Translated, it gives CASSQVPDTGELFF.

The chain employs TRBV30 and TRBJ1-6; TRBD1 matches at 7 bases. From germline, CDR1 is GTSNPN and CDR2 SVGIG (reference sequence). The trim removed 2 bases at V and 8 bases at J, leaving 6 bases unmatched. There are 14 residues in the CDR3. The CDR3 is CAWSPDRIYSPLHF. CDR3 coding DNA: TGTGCCTGGAGTCCGGACAGGATCTATTCACCCCTCCACTTT.

This clonotype was observed at least ten times. The rearrangement joins TRBV28 to TRBJ1-2; no firm D call. The CDR3 has 15 residues. The germline gives CDR1 MDHEN, CDR2 SYDVKM. Between the trimmed V and J ends, which lost 6 bases and 1 base, there was a span of 15 bases. CDR3 nucleotides: TGTGCCAGCAGACCCTTTCCTAGGCGTAACTATGGCTACACCTTC. Translation: CASRPFPRRNYGYTF.

This clonotype was recorded many times. The chain uses TRBV7-9 and TRBJ2-7; D is ambiguous. V lost 4 bases and J lost 2, with 9 bases in between. This CDR3 has 13 residues. Looked up from germline, CDR1 is SEHNR and CDR2 is FQNEAQ (reference sequence). CDR3 coding DNA: TGTGCCAGCAGCTCCGCTCGTACCTACGAGCAGTACTTC. This encodes CASSSARTYEQYF.

This clonotype was counted at least ten times. This chain uses TRBV7-2 with TRBJ1-1; 10 bases fit TRBD1. The trim removed 5 bases at V and 3 bases at J, leaving 9 bases unmatched. CDR3 length equals 16 residues. The V gene's germline CDR1 is SGHTA and CDR2 FQGNSA. The chain's CDR3 is CASSLRDRGIYTEAFF. DNA of the CDR3: TGTGCCAGCAGCCTTCGGGACAGGGGAATTTACACTGAAGCTTTCTTT.

V is TRBV5-4 and J is TRBJ2-1; 7 bases map to TRBD1. Unmatched junction bases numbered 8, after V lost 4 bases and J lost 4 bases. The germline CDR1 and CDR2 sequences are SGHNT and YYREEE (reference sequence). The CDR3 has 15 residues. This CDR3 reads CASSSRDSLYNEQFF. CDR3 nucleotide sequence: TGTGCCAGCAGCAGCCGGGACAGCCTTTACAATGAGCAGTTCTTC.

About this clonotype itself: This may be a read error, as it is one base from a much larger clone. The genes are TRBV13 and TRBJ2-5; the match to TRBD2 covers 7 bases. This CDR3 contains 14 residues. Germline values: CDR1 PRHDT, CDR2 FYEKMQ (reference sequence). With 0 bases clipped from V and 5 bases from J, the junction kept 3 bases outside the gene matches. For the CDR3, the DNA is TGTGCCAGCAGCTTAGGGTGGGAGGGGGAGACCCAGTACTTC. Amino acid sequence: CASSLGWEGETQYF.

This clonotype was seen only once. A much larger clone lies one base from this, so it may be a read error. J is TRBJ2-7 and V is TRBV30; D is ambiguous. This CDR3 is built from 16 residues. Germline lookup yields CDR1 GTSNPN and CDR2 SVGIG (reference sequence). Deletions cut 0 bases from V and 2 bases from J, with 17 bases between. The CDR3 loop is CAWSVCGIAVTYEQYF. The CDR3 nucleotides are TGTGCCTGGAGTGTATGTGGGATCGCGGTGACCTACGAGCAGTACTTC.

The chain is built from TRBV12-5 and TRBJ2-2; 10 nucleotides align to TRBD1. The CDR3 totals 16 residues. Losses at the gene ends were 1 base for V and 6 bases for J; bases not matched to a gene: 5. The germline CDR1 and CDR2 sequences are LGHNT and FRNRAP. The CDR3 DNA follows: TGTGCTAGTGGTTTGGGTGGGACAGGGGTTGCCGGGGAGCTGTTTTTT. Its protein product is CASGLGGTGVAGELFF.

This clonotype was observed many times. Written as DNA, the CDR3 is TGTGCCACTGCCCCGGGACCCTCGCGTCCTGAAGCTTTCTTT. This codes for CATAPGPSRPEAFF. J is TRBJ1-1 and V is TRBV13, with D possibly TRBD1 on 5 matching bases. CDR1 PRHDT and CDR2 FYEKMQ come from the germline V gene (reference sequence). Trimming left V 10 bases short and J 6 bases short, with 21 bases between. CDR3 length equals 14 residues.

The chain joins TRBV7-9 to TRBJ2-7, with a tentative D call TRBD2 (5 bases). This CDR3 comprises 16 residues. V lost 5 bases and J lost 1, with 18 bases in between. CDR1 and CDR2 from the germline V gene are SEHNR and FQNEAQ (reference sequence). The CDR3 DNA sequence: TGTGCCAGCAGCCCCCCCGCCAGCGGACCTTCCTACGAGCAGTACTTC. This encodes CASSPPASGPSYEQYF. The full variable domain, in which reference TRBV7-9 and TRBJ2-7 provide the parts outside the CDR3, is DTGVSQNPRHKITKRGQNVTFRCDPISEHNRLYWYRQTLGQGPEFLTYFQNEAQLEKSRLLSDRFSAERPKGSFSTLEIQRTEQGDSAMYLCASSPPASGPSYEQYFGPGTRLTVT.

This clonotype has only one observation. V gene TRBV28 combines with J gene TRBJ2-5, with 11 bases lining up with TRBD1. Per the germline V gene, CDR1 is MDHEN and CDR2 is SYDVKM. V was pared by 3 bases and J by 7 bases, with 13 bases of the junction left unmatched. The CDR3 is 17 amino acids. CDR3 protein: CASSLIGWTGGYGTQYF. For the CDR3, the DNA is TGTGCCAGCAGTTTGATTGGGTGGACAGGGGGCTATGGGACCCAGTACTTC.

This clonotype appeared many times. This rearrangement joins TRBV20-1 to TRBJ2-3; no reliable D call. The CDR3 loop spans 15 amino acids. V was shortened by 0 bases and J by 3 bases, with 13 bases between the two germline ends. From germline, CDR1 is DFQATT and CDR2 SNEGSKA (reference sequence). The CDR3 reads CSARDRYLWTDTQYF. The CDR3 DNA reads as TGCAGTGCTAGAGATCGATACCTCTGGACAGATACGCAGTATTTT.

At least ten counts were recorded for this clonotype. This chain uses TRBV6-1 with TRBJ2-1; TRBD2 agrees at 8 bases. Germline trimming cut 4 bases from V and 4 bases from J; bases unmatched to any gene: 6. Germline V gene data show CDR1 as MNHNS and CDR2 as SASEGT. The CDR3 spans 15 residues. This CDR3 reads CASSVGTSMYNEQFF. Here the CDR3 DNA reads TGTGCCAGCAGTGTCGGGACTAGTATGTACAATGAGCAGTTCTTC.

This clonotype was detected ten times or more. V usage is TRBV28 and J usage is TRBJ1-2; D remains unclear. V was shortened by 5 bases and J by 1 base, with 11 bases between the two germline ends. Germline values: CDR1 MDHEN, CDR2 SYDVKM. This CDR3 is built from 14 residues. CDR3 sequence: CASSPRRINYGYTF. For the CDR3, the DNA is TGTGCCAGCAGTCCCCGGCGAATTAACTATGGCTACACCTTC.